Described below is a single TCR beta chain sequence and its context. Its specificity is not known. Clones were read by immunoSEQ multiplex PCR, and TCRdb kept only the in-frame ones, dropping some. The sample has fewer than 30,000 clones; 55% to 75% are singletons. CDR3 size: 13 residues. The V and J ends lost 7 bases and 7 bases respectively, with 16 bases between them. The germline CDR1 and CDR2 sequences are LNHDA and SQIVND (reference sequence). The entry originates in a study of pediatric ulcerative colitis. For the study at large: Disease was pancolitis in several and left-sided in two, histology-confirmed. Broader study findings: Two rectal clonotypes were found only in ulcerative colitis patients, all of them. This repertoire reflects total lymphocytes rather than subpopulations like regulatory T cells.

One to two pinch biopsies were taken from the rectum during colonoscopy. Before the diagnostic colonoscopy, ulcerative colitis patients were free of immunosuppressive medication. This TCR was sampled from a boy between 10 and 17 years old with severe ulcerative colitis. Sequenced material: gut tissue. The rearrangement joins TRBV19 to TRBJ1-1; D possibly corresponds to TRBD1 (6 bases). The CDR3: CASNPARGVEAFF. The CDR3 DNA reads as TGTGCCAGTAACCCCGCCAGGGGTGTTGAAGCTTTCTTT.